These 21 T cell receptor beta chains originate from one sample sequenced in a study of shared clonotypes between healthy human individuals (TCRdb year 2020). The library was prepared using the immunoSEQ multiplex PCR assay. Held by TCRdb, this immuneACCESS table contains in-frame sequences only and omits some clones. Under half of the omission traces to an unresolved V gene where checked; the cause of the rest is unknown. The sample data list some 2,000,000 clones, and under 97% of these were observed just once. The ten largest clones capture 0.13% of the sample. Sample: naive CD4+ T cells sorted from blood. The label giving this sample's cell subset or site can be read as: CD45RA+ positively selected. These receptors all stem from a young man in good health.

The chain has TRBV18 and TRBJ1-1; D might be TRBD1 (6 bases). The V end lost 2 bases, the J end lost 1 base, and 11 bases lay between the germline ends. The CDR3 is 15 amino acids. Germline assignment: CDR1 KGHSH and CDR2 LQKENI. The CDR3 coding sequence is TGTGCCAGCTCACCAACGGGACATCAGAACACTGAAGCTTTCTTT. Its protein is CASSPTGHQNTEAFF.

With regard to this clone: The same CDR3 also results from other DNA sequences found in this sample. The CDR3: CASSPQGNTEAFF. The CDR3 region has the DNA TGCGCCAGCAGCCCACAGGGGAACACTGAAGCTTTCTTT. J is TRBJ1-1 and V is TRBV5-1, with D tentatively TRBD1 (6 bases). The V end lost 4 bases, the J end lost 1 base, and 8 bases lay between the germline ends. This CDR3 has 13 residues. CDR1 and CDR2 (germline): SGHRS, YFSETQ.

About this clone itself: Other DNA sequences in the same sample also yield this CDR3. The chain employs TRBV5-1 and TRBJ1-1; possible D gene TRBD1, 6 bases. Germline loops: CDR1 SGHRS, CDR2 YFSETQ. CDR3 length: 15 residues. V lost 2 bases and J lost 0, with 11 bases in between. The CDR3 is CASSLSGQVNTEAFF. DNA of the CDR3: TGCGCCAGCAGCTTATCGGGACAAGTGAACACTGAAGCTTTCTTT.

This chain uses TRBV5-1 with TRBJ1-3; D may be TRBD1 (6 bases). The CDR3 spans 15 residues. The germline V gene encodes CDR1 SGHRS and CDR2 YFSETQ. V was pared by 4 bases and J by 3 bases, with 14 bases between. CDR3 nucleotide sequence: TGCGCCAGCAGCGACGGACAGAACTATGGAAACACCATATATTTT. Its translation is CASSDGQNYGNTIYF.

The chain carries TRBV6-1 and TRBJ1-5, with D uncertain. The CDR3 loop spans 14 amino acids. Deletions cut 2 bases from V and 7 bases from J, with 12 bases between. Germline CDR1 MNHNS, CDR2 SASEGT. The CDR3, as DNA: TGTGCCAGCAGTGAATCGATAACGGTGCAGCCCCAGCATTTT. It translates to CASSESITVQPQHF.

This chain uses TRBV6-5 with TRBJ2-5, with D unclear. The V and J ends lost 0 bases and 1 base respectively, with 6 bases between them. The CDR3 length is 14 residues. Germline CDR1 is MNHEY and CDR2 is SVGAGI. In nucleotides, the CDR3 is TGTGCCAGCAGTTACTCCGAGACCCAAGAGACCCAGTACTTC. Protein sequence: CASSYSETQETQYF.

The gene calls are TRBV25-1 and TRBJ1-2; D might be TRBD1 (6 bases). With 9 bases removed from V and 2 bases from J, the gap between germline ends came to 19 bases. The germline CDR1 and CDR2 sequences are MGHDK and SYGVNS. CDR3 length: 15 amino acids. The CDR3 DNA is TGTGCCAGTAGCCACGGGGTCAGGGGAAACTATGGCTACACCTTC. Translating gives CASSHGVRGNYGYTF.

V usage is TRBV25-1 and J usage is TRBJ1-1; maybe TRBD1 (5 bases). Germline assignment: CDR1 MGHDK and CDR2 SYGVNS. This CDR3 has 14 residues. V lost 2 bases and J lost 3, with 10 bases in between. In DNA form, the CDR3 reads TGTGCCAGCAGTGAAGCGGCAGGGCACACTGAAGCTTTCTTT. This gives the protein CASSEAAGHTEAFF. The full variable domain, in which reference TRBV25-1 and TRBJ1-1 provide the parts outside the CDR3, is EADIYQTPRYLVIGTGKKITLECSQTMGHDKMYWYQQDPGMELHLIHYSYGVNSTEKGDLSSESTVSRIRTEHFPLTLESARPSHTSQYLCASSEAAGHTEAFFGQGTRLTVV.

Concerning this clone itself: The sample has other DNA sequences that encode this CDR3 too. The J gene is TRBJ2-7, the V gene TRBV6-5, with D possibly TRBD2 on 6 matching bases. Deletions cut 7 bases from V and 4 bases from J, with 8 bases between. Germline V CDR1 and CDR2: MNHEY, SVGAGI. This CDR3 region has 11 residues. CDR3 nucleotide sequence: TGTGCCAGCACCCGGGGGTACGAGCAGTACTTC. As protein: CASTRGYEQYF.

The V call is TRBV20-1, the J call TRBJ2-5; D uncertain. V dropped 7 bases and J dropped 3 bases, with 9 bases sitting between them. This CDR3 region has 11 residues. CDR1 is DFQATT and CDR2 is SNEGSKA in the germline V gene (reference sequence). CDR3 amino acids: CSVQPEETQYF. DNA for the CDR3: TGCAGTGTTCAACCTGAAGAGACCCAGTACTTC.

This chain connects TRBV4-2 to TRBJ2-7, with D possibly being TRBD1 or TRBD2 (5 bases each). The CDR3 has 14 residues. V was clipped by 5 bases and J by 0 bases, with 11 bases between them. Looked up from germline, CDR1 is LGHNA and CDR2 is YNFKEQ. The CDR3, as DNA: TGTGCCAGCAGCTCCCGGGACCTCTCCTACGAGCAGTACTTC. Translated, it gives CASSSRDLSYEQYF.

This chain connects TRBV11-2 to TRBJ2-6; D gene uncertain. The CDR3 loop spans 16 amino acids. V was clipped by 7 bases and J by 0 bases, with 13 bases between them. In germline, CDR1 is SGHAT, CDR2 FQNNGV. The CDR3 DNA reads TGTGCCAGCACCCCTACATTACTCTCTGGGGCCAACGTCCTGACTTTC. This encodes CASTPTLLSGANVLTF.

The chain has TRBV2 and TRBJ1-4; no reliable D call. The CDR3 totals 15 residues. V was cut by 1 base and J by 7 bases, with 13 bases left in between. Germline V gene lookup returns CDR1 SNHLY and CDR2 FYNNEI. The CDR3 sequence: CASSEVFPWGEKLFF. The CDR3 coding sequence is TGTGCCAGCAGTGAAGTGTTCCCGTGGGGTGAAAAACTGTTTTTT.

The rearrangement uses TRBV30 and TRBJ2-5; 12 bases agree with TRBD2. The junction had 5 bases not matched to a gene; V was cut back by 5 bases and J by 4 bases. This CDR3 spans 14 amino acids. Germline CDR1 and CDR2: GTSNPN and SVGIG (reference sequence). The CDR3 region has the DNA TGTGCCTGGTCGACTAGCGGGGGAATAGAGACCCAGTACTTC. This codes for CAWSTSGGIETQYF.

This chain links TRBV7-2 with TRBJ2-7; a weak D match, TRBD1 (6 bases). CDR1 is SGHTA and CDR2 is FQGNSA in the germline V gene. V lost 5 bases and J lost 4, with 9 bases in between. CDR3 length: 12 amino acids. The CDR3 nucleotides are TGTGCCAGCAGCCCAACAGGGTACGAGCAGTACTTC. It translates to CASSPTGYEQYF.

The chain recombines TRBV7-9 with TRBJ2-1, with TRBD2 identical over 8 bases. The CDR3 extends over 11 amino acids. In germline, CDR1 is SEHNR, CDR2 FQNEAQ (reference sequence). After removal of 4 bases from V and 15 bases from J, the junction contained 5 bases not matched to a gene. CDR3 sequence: CASSSAGGPFF. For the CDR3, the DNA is TGTGCCAGCAGCTCCGCGGGGGGCCCGTTCTTC.

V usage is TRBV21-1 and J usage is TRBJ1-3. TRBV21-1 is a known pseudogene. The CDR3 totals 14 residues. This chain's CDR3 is CASSKARSKLTIYF. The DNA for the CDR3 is TGTGCCAGCAGCAAGGCTCGGTCCAAACTCACCATATATTTT.

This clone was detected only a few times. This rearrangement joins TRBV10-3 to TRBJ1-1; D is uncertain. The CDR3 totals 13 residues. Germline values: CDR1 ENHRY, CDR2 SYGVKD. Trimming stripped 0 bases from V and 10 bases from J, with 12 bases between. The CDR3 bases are TGTGCCATCAGTGAGTCTGGGGTACCCGGAGCTTTCTTT. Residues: CAISESGVPGAFF.

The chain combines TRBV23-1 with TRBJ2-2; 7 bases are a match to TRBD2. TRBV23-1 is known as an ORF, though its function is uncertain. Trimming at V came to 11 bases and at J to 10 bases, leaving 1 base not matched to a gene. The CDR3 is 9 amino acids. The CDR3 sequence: CAGGEELFF. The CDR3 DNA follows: TGCGCCGGGGGGGAGGAGCTGTTTTTT.

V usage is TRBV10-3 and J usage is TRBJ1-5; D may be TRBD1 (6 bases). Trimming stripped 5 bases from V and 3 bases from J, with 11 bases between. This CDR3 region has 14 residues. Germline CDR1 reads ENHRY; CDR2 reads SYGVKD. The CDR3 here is CAISQDRNNQPQHF. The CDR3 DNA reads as TGTGCCATCAGTCAAGACAGGAACAATCAGCCCCAGCATTTT.

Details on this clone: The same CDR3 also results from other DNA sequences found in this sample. CDR3 DNA: TGTGCCACCAGCAGAGATGGTGGTACCGGGGAGCTGTTTTTT. Translation: CATSRDGGTGELFF. The V call is TRBV15, the J call TRBJ2-2; D unresolved. V gave up 0 bases and J gave up 5 bases, with 7 bases separating them. The CDR3 runs to 14 residues. Germline CDR1 is LNHNV and CDR2 is YYDKDF (reference sequence).